The clone carrying this T cell receptor beta chain was seen a single time. The authors' processing: Reference gene primer amplification gave estimated nucleated cell counts. The protocol was immunoSEQ multiplex PCR, while the TCRdb copy is restricted to in-frame clones and leaves out a portion. V and J calls and clone size are as listed in that table; D and trimming were resolved from the DNA. This sample carries some 50,000 clones, around 83% of them seen once, and the ten largest clones take roughly 1.5%. The sample originates from a study of blood T cell repertoires in COVID-19. Study-wide context: Collection of acute and convalescent COVID-19 samples took place in the United States, Italy and Spain.

Germline CDR1 GTSNPN, CDR2 SVGIG (reference sequence). This CDR3 has 13 amino acids. Trimming left V 1 base short and J 2 bases short, with 9 bases between. The sample comprised peripheral blood. The chain combines TRBV30 with TRBJ2-7; D remains unclear. The sequence was obtained from a man between 45 and 60 years old with acute or convalescent COVID-19. The CDR3 protein is CAWSAGETYEQYF. The CDR3 coding sequence is TGTGCCTGGAGTGCCGGTGAGACCTACGAGCAGTACTTC.